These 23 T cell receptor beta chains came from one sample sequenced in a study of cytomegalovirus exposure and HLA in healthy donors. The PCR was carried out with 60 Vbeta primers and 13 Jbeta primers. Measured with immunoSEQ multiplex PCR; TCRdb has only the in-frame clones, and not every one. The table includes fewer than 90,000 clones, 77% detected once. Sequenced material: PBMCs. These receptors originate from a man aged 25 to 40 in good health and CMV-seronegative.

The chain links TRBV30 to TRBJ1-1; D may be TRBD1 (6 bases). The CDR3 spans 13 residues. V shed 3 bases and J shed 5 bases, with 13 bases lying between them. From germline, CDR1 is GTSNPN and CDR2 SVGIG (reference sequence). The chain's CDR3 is CAWRIAGATEAFF. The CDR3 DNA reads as TGTGCCTGGAGGATCGCGGGGGCGACTGAAGCTTTCTTT.

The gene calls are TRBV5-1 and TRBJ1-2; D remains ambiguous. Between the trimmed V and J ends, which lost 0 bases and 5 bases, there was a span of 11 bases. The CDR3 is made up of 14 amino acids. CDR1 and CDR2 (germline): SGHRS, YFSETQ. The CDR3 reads CASSLANERYGYTF. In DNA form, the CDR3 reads TGCGCCAGCAGCTTGGCGAATGAGAGATATGGCTACACCTTC.

CDR3 bases: TGTGCCAGCAGCCTTACGACCCAGGTCACTGAAGCTTTCTTT. It specifies CASSLTTQVTEAFF. J is TRBJ1-1 and V is TRBV14, with D uncertain. CDR1 is SGHDN, CDR2 FVKESK, per germline. This CDR3 spans 14 amino acids. Between the trimmed V and J ends, which lost 4 bases and 4 bases, there was a span of 13 bases.

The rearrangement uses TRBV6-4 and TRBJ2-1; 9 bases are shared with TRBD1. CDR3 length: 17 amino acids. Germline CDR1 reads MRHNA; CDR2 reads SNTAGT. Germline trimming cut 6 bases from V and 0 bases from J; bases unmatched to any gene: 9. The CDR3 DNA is TGTGCCAGCAGATCGACAGGGGGAAGGGCCTCCTACAATGAGCAGTTCTTC. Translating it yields CASRSTGGRASYNEQFF.

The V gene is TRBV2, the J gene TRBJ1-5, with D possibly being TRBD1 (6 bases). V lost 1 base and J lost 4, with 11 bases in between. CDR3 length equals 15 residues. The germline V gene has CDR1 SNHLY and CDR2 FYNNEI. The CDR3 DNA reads TGTGCCAGCAGTGAAGAACAGGGTCGAAATCAGCCCCAGCATTTT. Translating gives CASSEEQGRNQPQHF.

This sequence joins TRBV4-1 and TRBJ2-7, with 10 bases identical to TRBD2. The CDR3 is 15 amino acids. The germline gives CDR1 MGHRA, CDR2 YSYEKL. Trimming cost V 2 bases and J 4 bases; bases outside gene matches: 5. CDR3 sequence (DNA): TGCGCCAGCAGCCAACGACTAGCGGGCATTTACGAGCAGTACTTC. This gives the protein CASSQRLAGIYEQYF.

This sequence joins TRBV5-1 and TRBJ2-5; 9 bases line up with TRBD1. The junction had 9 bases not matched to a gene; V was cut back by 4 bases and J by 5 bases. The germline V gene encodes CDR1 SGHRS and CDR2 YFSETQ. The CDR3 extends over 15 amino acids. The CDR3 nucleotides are TGCGCCAGCAGCGTCGGGGGACAGGGTTGGGAGACCCAGTACTTC. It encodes CASSVGGQGWETQYF.

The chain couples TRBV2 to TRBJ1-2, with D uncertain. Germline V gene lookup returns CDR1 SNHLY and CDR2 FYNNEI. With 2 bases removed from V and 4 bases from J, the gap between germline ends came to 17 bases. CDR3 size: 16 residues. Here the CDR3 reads CASSERSGQTVYGYTF. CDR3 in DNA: TGTGCCAGCAGTGAAAGAAGCGGGCAGACCGTCTATGGCTACACCTTC.

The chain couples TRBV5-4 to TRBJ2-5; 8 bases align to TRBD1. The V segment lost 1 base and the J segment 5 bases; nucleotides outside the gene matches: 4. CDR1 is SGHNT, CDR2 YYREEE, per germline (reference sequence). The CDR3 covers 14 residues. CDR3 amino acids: CASSLQGALETQYF. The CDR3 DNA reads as TGTGCCAGCAGCTTGCAGGGGGCTTTGGAGACCCAGTACTTC.

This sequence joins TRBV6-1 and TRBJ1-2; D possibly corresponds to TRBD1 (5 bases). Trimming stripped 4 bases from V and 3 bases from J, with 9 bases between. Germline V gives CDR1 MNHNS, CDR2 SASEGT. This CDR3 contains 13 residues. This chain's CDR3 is CASSVTVDYGYTF. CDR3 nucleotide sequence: TGTGCCAGCAGTGTGACAGTCGACTATGGCTACACCTTC.

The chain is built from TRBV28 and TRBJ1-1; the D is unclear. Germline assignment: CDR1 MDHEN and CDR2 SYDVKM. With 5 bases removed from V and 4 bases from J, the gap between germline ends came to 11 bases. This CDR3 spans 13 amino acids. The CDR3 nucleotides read TGTGCCAGCAGTCCCACGGGGAGCACTGAAGCTTTCTTT. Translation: CASSPTGSTEAFF.

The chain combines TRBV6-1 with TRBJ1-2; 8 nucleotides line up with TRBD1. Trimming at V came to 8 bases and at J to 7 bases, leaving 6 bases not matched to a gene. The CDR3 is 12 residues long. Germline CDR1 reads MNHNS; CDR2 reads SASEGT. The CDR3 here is CASGQGFSGYTF. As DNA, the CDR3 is TGTGCCAGCGGACAGGGCTTTAGTGGCTACACCTTC.

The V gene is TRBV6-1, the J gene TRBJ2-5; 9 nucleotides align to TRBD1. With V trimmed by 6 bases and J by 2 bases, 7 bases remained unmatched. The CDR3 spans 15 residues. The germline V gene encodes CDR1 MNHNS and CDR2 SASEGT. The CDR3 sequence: CASRGTGGDQETQYF. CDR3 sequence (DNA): TGTGCCAGCAGAGGAACAGGGGGCGATCAAGAGACCCAGTACTTC.

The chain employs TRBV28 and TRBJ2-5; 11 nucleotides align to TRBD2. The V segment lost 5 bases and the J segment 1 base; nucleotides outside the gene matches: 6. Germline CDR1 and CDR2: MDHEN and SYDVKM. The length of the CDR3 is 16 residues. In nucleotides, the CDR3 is TGTGCCAGCAGTCTGATGACTAGCGGGATCCAAGAGACCCAGTACTTC. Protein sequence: CASSLMTSGIQETQYF.

The CDR3 region has the DNA TGTGCCAGCAGCTTGGCGCTCCTAGCGTCTAGCACAGATACGCAGTATTTT. Its translation is CASSLALLASSTDTQYF. This chain uses TRBV5-4 with TRBJ2-3, with TRBD2 as a possible D gene (6 bases). V was cut by 0 bases and J by 0 bases, with 14 bases left in between. The V gene's germline CDR1 is SGHNT and CDR2 YYREEE (reference sequence). The CDR3 loop spans 17 amino acids.

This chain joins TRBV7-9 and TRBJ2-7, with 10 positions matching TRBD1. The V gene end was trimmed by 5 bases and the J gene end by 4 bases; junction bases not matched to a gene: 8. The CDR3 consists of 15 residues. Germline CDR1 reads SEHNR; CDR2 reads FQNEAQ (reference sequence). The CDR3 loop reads CASSPPGTGAYEQYF. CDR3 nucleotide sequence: TGTGCCAGCAGCCCACCGGGGACAGGGGCTTACGAGCAGTACTTC. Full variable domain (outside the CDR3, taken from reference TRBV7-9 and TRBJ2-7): DTGVSQNPRHKITKRGQNVTFRCDPISEHNRLYWYRQTLGQGPEFLTYFQNEAQLEKSRLLSDRFSAERPKGSFSTLEIQRTEQGDSAMYLCASSPPGTGAYEQYFGPGTRLTVT.

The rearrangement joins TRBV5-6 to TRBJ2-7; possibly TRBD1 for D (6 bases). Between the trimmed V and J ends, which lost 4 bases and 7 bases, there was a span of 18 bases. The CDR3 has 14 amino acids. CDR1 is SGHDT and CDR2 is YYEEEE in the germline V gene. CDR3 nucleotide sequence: TGTGCCAGCAGCCAGGACAGCCCTCTGAGGGAGCAGTACTTC. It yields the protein CASSQDSPLREQYF.

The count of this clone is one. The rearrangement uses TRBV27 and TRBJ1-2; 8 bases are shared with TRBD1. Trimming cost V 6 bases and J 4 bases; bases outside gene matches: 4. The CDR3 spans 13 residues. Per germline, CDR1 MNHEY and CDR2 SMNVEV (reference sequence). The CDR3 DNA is TGTGCCAGCAGCAGAACAGGGGGCTATGGCTACACCTTC. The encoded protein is CASSRTGGYGYTF.

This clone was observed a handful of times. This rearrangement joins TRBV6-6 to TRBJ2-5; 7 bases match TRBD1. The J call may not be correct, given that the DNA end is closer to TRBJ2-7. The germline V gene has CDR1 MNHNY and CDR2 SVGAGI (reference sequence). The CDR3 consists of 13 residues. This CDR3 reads CASSRDRAYEQYF. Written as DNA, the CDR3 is TGTGCCAGCAGTAGGGACAGAGCCTACGAGCAGTACTTC.

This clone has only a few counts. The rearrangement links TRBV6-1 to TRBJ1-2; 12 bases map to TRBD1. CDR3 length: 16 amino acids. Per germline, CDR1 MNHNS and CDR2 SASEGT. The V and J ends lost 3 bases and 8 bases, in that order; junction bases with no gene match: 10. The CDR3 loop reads CASSDSPGQGARGYTF. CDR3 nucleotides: TGTGCCAGCAGTGATTCCCCGGGACAGGGGGCGCGAGGCTACACCTTC.

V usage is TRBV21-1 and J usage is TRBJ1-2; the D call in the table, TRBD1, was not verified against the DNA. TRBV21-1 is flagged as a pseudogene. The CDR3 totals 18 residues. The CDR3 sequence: CASDEPRTDTRLYYGYTF. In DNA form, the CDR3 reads TGTGCCAGCGACGAACCAAGGACAGACACAAGACTTTACTATGGCTACACCTTC.

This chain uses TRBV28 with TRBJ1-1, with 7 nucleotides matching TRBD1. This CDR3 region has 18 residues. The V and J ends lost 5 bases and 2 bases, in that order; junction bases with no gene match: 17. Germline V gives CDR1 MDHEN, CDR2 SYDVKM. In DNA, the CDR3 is TGTGCCAGCAGTCCTATATCACTAGGGGGCCTACTAAACACTGAAGCTTTCTTT. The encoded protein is CASSPISLGGLLNTEAFF.

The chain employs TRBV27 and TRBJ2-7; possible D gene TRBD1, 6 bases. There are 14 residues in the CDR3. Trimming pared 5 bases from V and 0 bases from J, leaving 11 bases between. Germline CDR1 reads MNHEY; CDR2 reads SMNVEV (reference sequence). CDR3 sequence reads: CASSPTQGSYEQYF. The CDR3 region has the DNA TGTGCCAGCAGTCCGACACAGGGCTCCTACGAGCAGTACTTC.